The 29 T cell receptor beta chains given below trace back to one sample, sequenced in a study of T cell responses to AZD1222 COVID-19 vaccine (dated by TCRdb to the early 2020s). The library was generated by the immunoSEQ multiplex PCR assay. This is the immuneACCESS table as TCRdb keeps it, with only in-frame sequences that have V and J called. A part of the clones is gone; compared with another copy, unresolved V genes explain less than half, and the rest is unexplained. This sample holds more than 150,000 clones; 85% to 95% were observed only once. Clones ranked in the top ten supply 1.6% of the sample. The time point label corresponds to: about 28 days (+/-7) after the second vaccine dose. Here the sequenced sample was peripheral blood, taken 28 days after the second AZD1222 dose. The receptors stem from an adult who received the AZD1222 COVID-19 vaccine.

The V gene is TRBV5-4, the J gene TRBJ2-2; no firm D call. V was cut by 5 bases and J by 8 bases, with 13 bases left in between. From germline, CDR1 is SGHNT and CDR2 YYREEE (reference sequence). CDR3 length: 13 residues. CDR3 bases: TGTGCCAGCAGTCACGATACCCGGGGGGAGCTGTTTTTT. Translated, it gives CASSHDTRGELFF.

This chain connects TRBV6-5 to TRBJ2-3, with TRBD2 identical over 7 bases. The CDR3 contains 13 residues. The germline V gene has CDR1 MNHEY and CDR2 SVGAGI. With V trimmed by 9 bases and J by 3 bases, 6 bases remained unmatched. The CDR3 nucleotides read TGTGCCAGTACAGCGGGACCAACAGATACGCAGTATTTT. It specifies CASTAGPTDTQYF.

The rearrangement links TRBV4-1 to TRBJ1-1; TRBD1 matches 10 bases. With 4 bases clipped from V and 5 bases from J, the junction kept 7 bases outside the gene matches. Germline loops: CDR1 MGHRA, CDR2 YSYEKL. The CDR3 covers 15 residues. This CDR3 reads CASSRVTGGETEAFF. DNA for the CDR3: TGCGCCAGCAGCCGAGTGACAGGGGGCGAGACTGAAGCTTTCTTT.

The rearrangement links TRBV2 to TRBJ2-7; 9 nucleotides agree with TRBD1. The CDR3 contains 12 residues. Germline values: CDR1 SNHLY, CDR2 FYNNEI. The V and J ends lost 6 bases and 6 bases, in that order; junction bases with no gene match: 3. CDR3 residues: CASSTTGGEQYF. The CDR3 bases are TGTGCCAGCAGCACGACAGGGGGCGAGCAGTACTTC.

The rearrangement joins TRBV28 to TRBJ1-1; unclear D gene. Germline V lookup: CDR1 MDHEN, CDR2 SYDVKM. CDR3 length: 12 amino acids. Trimming cost V 8 bases and J 5 bases, with 12 bases left between them. The CDR3 reads CASLSWGTEAFF. Here the CDR3 DNA reads TGTGCCAGCCTCTCTTGGGGAACTGAAGCTTTCTTT.

This chain uses TRBV6-6 with TRBJ1-4; no clear D gene. V shed 7 bases and J shed 8 bases, with 23 bases lying between them. The CDR3 is made up of 16 amino acids. Germline assignment: CDR1 MNHNY and CDR2 SVGAGI (reference sequence). The chain's CDR3 is CASTPGRLRGEEKLFF. CDR3 in DNA: TGTGCCAGCACCCCCGGTCGGCTCCGTGGTGAGGAAAAACTGTTTTTT.

This clone was found once. This chain connects TRBV27 to TRBJ1-4; 8 positions match TRBD1. This CDR3 spans 17 amino acids. CDR1 is MNHEY, CDR2 SMNVEV, per germline (reference sequence). The V segment lost 6 bases and the J segment 8 bases; nucleotides outside the gene matches: 17. Here the CDR3 DNA reads TGTGCCAGCAGCCCCACAGGGGGGTCATGGGGAGGGGAAAAACTGTTTTTT. Protein: CASSPTGGSWGGEKLFF.

The chain is built from TRBV11-3 and TRBJ1-1, with 8 bases matching TRBD1. CDR1 SGHNT and CDR2 YENEEA come from the germline V gene. Unmatched junction bases numbered 2, after V lost 1 base and J lost 1 base. There are 15 residues in the CDR3. CDR3 sequence reads: CASSLGTGGNTEAFF. The DNA for the CDR3 is TGTGCCAGCAGCTTAGGAACAGGGGGGAACACTGAAGCTTTCTTT.

This clone was recorded only once. This chain joins TRBV4-2 and TRBJ2-1; TRBD2 is a possible D gene (5 bases). Germline loops: CDR1 LGHNA, CDR2 YNFKEQ. The V gene lost 3 bases and the J gene lost 0 bases, with 12 bases spanning the gap. This CDR3 region has 16 residues. CDR3 residues: CASSQGSASSYNEQFF. The CDR3 DNA is TGTGCCAGCAGCCAGGGTAGCGCCAGCTCCTACAATGAGCAGTTCTTC.

The chain couples TRBV7-2 to TRBJ2-5, with 12 bases matching TRBD2. The CDR3 runs to 15 residues. Germline assignment: CDR1 SGHTA and CDR2 FQGNSA. V lost 5 bases, J lost 1 base, and 2 bases stayed unmatched. The CDR3: CASSGTSGPQETQYF. The CDR3 DNA reads TGTGCCAGCAGCGGGACTAGCGGGCCCCAAGAGACCCAGTACTTC.

The chain recombines TRBV28 with TRBJ2-7; 10 nucleotides match TRBD2. There are 15 residues in the CDR3. The ends lost 7 bases at V and 2 bases at J; junction bases unmatched: 8. Germline-derived CDR1 and CDR2 are MDHEN and SYDVKM. CDR3: CASISSGRRAYEQYF. The CDR3 nucleotides are TGTGCCAGCATCAGTAGCGGGAGGCGGGCCTACGAGCAGTACTTC.

The CDR3 loop is CASRIGGPQETQYF. In DNA form, the CDR3 reads TGTGCCAGCAGAATAGGGGGCCCACAAGAGACCCAGTACTTC. The gene calls are TRBV28 and TRBJ2-5; TRBD1 matches at 7 bases. The CDR3 loop spans 14 amino acids. V dropped 6 bases and J dropped 2; count of bases not matched to a gene: 6. From germline, CDR1 is MDHEN and CDR2 SYDVKM.

The chain's CDR3 is CASSLAKGNTDTQYF. CDR3 nucleotides: TGTGCCAGCAGCTTAGCGAAGGGGAACACAGATACGCAGTATTTT. The chain has TRBV13 and TRBJ2-3; tentatively, D is TRBD1 (5 bases). Trimming cost V 1 base and J 2 bases, with 10 bases left between them. This CDR3 has 15 residues. Germline loops: CDR1 PRHDT, CDR2 FYEKMQ (reference sequence). Variable domain in full (rest from reference TRBV13 and TRBJ2-3): AAGVIQSPRHLIKEKRETATLKCYPIPRHDTVYWYQQGPGQDPQFLISFYEKMQSDKGSIPDRFSAQQFSDYHSELNMSSLELGDSALYFCASSLAKGNTDTQYFGPGTRLTVL.

V and J are TRBV28 and TRBJ1-2; D is undetermined. This CDR3 region has 13 residues. Germline V lookup: CDR1 MDHEN, CDR2 SYDVKM. The V end was cut by 8 bases, the J end by 0 bases, with 10 bases between. CDR3 nucleotide sequence: TGTGCCAGCGGGGATTCCACTAACTATGGCTACACCTTC. This codes for CASGDSTNYGYTF.

The CDR3 region is CASSTVPHGNEQFF. CDR3 DNA: TGTGCCAGTAGTACAGTGCCACATGGGAATGAGCAGTTCTTC. V and J are TRBV19 and TRBJ2-1; D is uncertain. Germline V lookup: CDR1 LNHDA, CDR2 SQIVND (reference sequence). The length of the CDR3 is 14 residues. Trimming removed 4 bases from V and 7 bases from J, with 14 bases in between.

The chain joins TRBV19 to TRBJ1-6; D may be TRBD1 (5 bases). CDR1 is LNHDA, CDR2 SQIVND, per germline (reference sequence). This CDR3 spans 13 amino acids. V was trimmed by 5 bases and J by 3 bases, leaving 5 bases between them. CDR3 sequence reads: CASSGGYNSPLHF. The CDR3 DNA reads as TGTGCCAGTAGTGGGGGCTATAATTCACCCCTCCACTTT. Together with reference TRBV19 and TRBJ1-6, the CDR3 gives the full variable domain: DGGITQSPKYLFRKEGQNVTLSCEQNLNHDAMYWYRQDPGQGLRLIYYSQIVNDFQKGDIAEGYSVSREKKESFPLTVTSAQKNPTAFYLCASSGGYNSPLHFGNGTRLTVT.

This sequence joins TRBV14 and TRBJ1-2; TRBD1 is a possible D gene (5 bases). The CDR3 is 14 residues long. Between the trimmed V and J ends, which lost 4 bases and 6 bases, there was a span of 15 bases. CDR1 is SGHDN and CDR2 is FVKESK in the germline V gene. The CDR3 bases are TGTGCCAGCAGCCTCCCTGGATGGGGGAATGGCTACACCTTC. Translating gives CASSLPGWGNGYTF.

The chain joins TRBV6-5 to TRBJ2-7; a weak D match, TRBD2 (5 bases). Germline-derived CDR1 and CDR2 are MNHEY and SVGAGI. V lost 0 bases and J 2 bases, leaving 11 bases between the germline ends. The CDR3 has 15 residues. DNA of the CDR3: TGTGCCAGCAGTTACTCGTCCGGGATGACCTACGAGCAGTACTTC. Translated: CASSYSSGMTYEQYF.

The CDR3 nucleotides read TGTGCCAGCAGTTACCCGGCAGGGGGGAGTACTGAAGCTTTCTTT. Its translation is CASSYPAGGSTEAFF. The genes are TRBV6-5 and TRBJ1-1; 7 bases are shared with TRBD1. Germline CDR1 and CDR2: MNHEY and SVGAGI. The CDR3 consists of 15 residues. V lost 2 bases to trimming and J lost 5 bases; unmatched junction nucleotides: 8.

The chain is built from TRBV4-3 and TRBJ2-5; the D gene is possibly TRBD2 (6 bases). Deletions cut 2 bases from V and 5 bases from J, with 12 bases between. The germline V gene has CDR1 LGHNA and CDR2 YSLEER. There are 14 residues in the CDR3. This CDR3 is CASSQNRGRETQYF. Here the CDR3 DNA reads TGCGCCAGCAGCCAAAATCGAGGGAGGGAGACCCAGTACTTC.

The chain uses TRBV5-1 and TRBJ2-5; 14 positions agree with TRBD2. The CDR3 extends over 18 amino acids. Germline CDR1 reads SGHRS; CDR2 reads YFSETQ. V shed 3 bases and J 1 base; nucleotides not matched to a gene: 8. The CDR3 sequence: CASSYRLAGGQSQETQYF. The CDR3 DNA reads TGCGCCAGCAGCTACCGACTAGCGGGGGGGCAGTCCCAAGAGACCCAGTACTTC. Using reference TRBV5-1 and TRBJ2-5 for the parts outside the CDR3, the full variable domain is KAGVTQTPRYLIKTRGQQVTLSCSPISGHRSVSWYQQTPGQGLQFLFEYFSETQRNKGNFPGRFSGRQFSNSRSEMNVSTLELGDSALYLCASSYRLAGGQSQETQYFGPGTRLLVL.

The chain recombines TRBV7-9 with TRBJ1-3; D gene unclear. Deletions cut 1 base from V and 4 bases from J, with 8 bases between. Germline V gene data show CDR1 as SEHNR and CDR2 as FQNEAQ (reference sequence). CDR3 length: 14 residues. The CDR3 region is CASSLERSGNTIYF. In DNA, the CDR3 is TGTGCCAGCAGCTTAGAACGCAGCGGAAACACCATATATTTT.

The chain joins TRBV19 to TRBJ1-2; D is unclear. The CDR3 is 12 amino acids. The V gene lost 5 bases and the J gene lost 2 bases, with 6 bases spanning the gap. Germline CDR1 is LNHDA and CDR2 is SQIVND (reference sequence). CDR3 nucleotides: TGTGCCAGTAGTGCTAGAAACTATGGCTACACCTTC. Amino acids: CASSARNYGYTF.

In its sample, this clone was seen once. The J gene is TRBJ2-1, the V gene TRBV4-1; D unresolved. CDR3 length: 12 residues. V lost 0 bases to trimming and J lost 6 bases, with 3 bases between them. Germline loops: CDR1 MGHRA, CDR2 YSYEKL. The CDR3: CASSQDSNEQFF. The CDR3 DNA is TGCGCCAGCAGCCAAGACTCCAATGAGCAGTTCTTC.

The chain couples TRBV5-1 to TRBJ2-1; D is unclear. Germline V gives CDR1 SGHRS, CDR2 YFSETQ. Trimming shortened V by 7 bases and J by 2 bases, and 13 bases separated the two germline ends. CDR3 length: 14 residues. CDR3 DNA: TGCGCCAGCGAGAAGGACGGACCCTACAATGAGCAGTTCTTC. The encoded protein is CASEKDGPYNEQFF.

The rearrangement joins TRBV19 to TRBJ1-3; no clear D gene. Per germline, CDR1 LNHDA and CDR2 SQIVND (reference sequence). This CDR3 spans 14 amino acids. V gave up 3 bases and J gave up 1 base, with 7 bases separating them. CDR3: CASSMFGSGNTIYF. The CDR3 DNA sequence: TGTGCCAGTAGTATGTTCGGTTCTGGAAACACCATATATTTT.

This chain connects TRBV3-1 (or the pseudogene TRBV3-2) to TRBJ2-6; D gene ambiguous. The CDR3 spans 16 residues. CDR1 and CDR2 from the germline V gene are LGHDT and YNNKEL (reference sequence). With 3 bases removed from V and 0 bases from J, the gap between germline ends came to 9 bases. The CDR3 loop reads CASSHFHNSGANVLTF. In DNA form, the CDR3 reads TGTGCCAGCAGCCACTTTCACAACTCTGGGGCCAACGTCCTGACTTTC.

The chain has TRBV4-2 and TRBJ2-1, with D perhaps TRBD2 (6 bases). This CDR3 is built from 15 residues. Trimming shortened V by 1 base and J by 7 bases, and 14 bases separated the two germline ends. The germline CDR1 and CDR2 sequences are LGHNA and YNFKEQ. For the CDR3, the DNA is TGTGCCAGCAGCCAAGGGGCTGGGACTGGGAATGAGCAGTTCTTC. This sequence encodes CASSQGAGTGNEQFF.

The rearrangement links TRBV5-1 to TRBJ2-5; D gene unclear. Germline assignment: CDR1 SGHRS and CDR2 YFSETQ. Trimming shortened V by 7 bases and J by 3 bases, and 13 bases separated the two germline ends. The length of the CDR3 is 13 residues. The CDR3 region is CASDGDREETQYF. CDR3 coding DNA: TGCGCCAGCGACGGCGACCGCGAAGAGACCCAGTACTTC.